This TCR beta chain was recorded in a study of cytomegalovirus exposure and HLA in healthy donors. Whole-study context: T cells numbering about 179 million yielded fewer than 140 million unique TCR beta sequences in an earlier analysis.

Comments on this clone: Its antigen is unknown. Compared with germline, one end of the junction differs, possibly owing to a read error.

The PCR employed 60 Vbeta primers together with 13 Jbeta primers. Authors' processing steps: An analysis that came later counted 80 million or so unique TCR beta chains, approximately 12 million shared. Repertoires were generated with immunoSEQ multiplex PCR, while TCRdb's copy carries only in-frame clones and drops some. For V, J and clone size, that table is used; D and trimming come from the DNA. The sample records over 200,000 clones, 60% to 80% being singletons. General study results and limits: By HLA locus, TCR association rates varied in a later analysis, with DRB1 showing the most and HLA-C the fewest.

The CDR3 loop spans 18 amino acids. The germline V gene encodes CDR1 SEHNR and CDR2 FQNEAQ (reference sequence). This chain uses TRBV7-9 with TRBJ2-1, with TRBD2 matching over 14 bases. This clonotype originated in a male donor in good health and CMV-seronegative. The specimen sequenced was PBMCs. CDR3 residues: CSSSLATSGRDSRNEQFF. The CDR3 DNA reads as TGTTCCAGCAGCTTAGCGACTAGCGGGAGGGATTCCCGCAATGAGCAGTTCTTC.